This T cell receptor beta chain was observed in a study of OX40 agonist ivuxolimab in advanced cancers. Study-wide background: Patients received the agonistic anti-OX40 (CD134) antibody ivuxolimab.

Clones were sequenced by immunoSEQ multiplex PCR, and TCRdb holds only the in-frame ones, with some missing. The sample shows around 58,000 clones, roughly 84% of them seen only once. This clone has only a few counts. Germline V gene data show CDR1 as MNHEY and CDR2 as SVGAGI. Trimming cost V 6 bases and J 6 bases, with 11 bases left between them. The CDR3 runs to 13 residues. The receptor comes from an adult with an advanced solid tumor such as melanoma, head and neck, liver or kidney cancer. The source was CD4+ or CD8+ T cells sorted from blood, collected in a trial of the OX40 agonist ivuxolimab. This chain joins TRBV6-5 and TRBJ2-2; D uncertain. The CDR3 here is CASSSRPAGELFF. CDR3 sequence (DNA): TGTGCCAGCAGCTCTAGACCTGCCGGGGAGCTGTTTTTT.